A selection of T cell receptor beta chains follows, all from one sample in a study of post-analysis software for immune sequencing data. Via MiXCR, TCRdb re-called the PCR reads, giving one row per CDR3 protein. Among about 540,000 distinct CDR3 sequences, about a third were seen once, and the ten largest hold under 7%. Material for sequencing was blood. The receptors stem from a girl under 18 with multiple sclerosis. CDR3s include the opening cysteine and the closing phenylalanine or tryptophan. The D gene is left open where the match is weak. Size is omitted from some rows. Given values are once, few, many or a class for expanded clones.

v_gene: TRBV5-1
d_gene: NA
abundance: NA
j_gene: TRBJ1-1
CDR3aa: CASSEHTEAFF
CDR3nt: TGCGCCAGCAGCGAGCACACTGAAGCTTTCTTT

v_gene: TRBV6-2/TRBV6-3
d_gene: TRBD2
abundance: NA
j_gene: TRBJ2-4
CDR3aa: CTSRSSGGLLAKNIQYF
CDR3nt: TGTACCAGCAGAAGTAGCGGGGGCTTATTAGCCAAAAACATTCAGTACTTC

v_gene: TRBV20-1
d_gene: NA
abundance: NA
j_gene: TRBJ2-7
CDR3aa: CSAPTTPGADEQYF
CDR3nt: TGCAGTGCTCCCACCACCCCGGGGGCAGACGAGCAGTACTTC

v_gene: TRBV7-3
d_gene: TRBD2
abundance: NA
j_gene: TRBJ2-3
CDR3aa: CASSPMGTNPGDTQYF
CDR3nt: TGTGCCAGCAGCCCCATGGGGACTAATCCGGGAGATACGCAGTATTTT

v_gene: TRBV3-1
d_gene: TRBD1
abundance: few
j_gene: TRBJ2-1
CDR3aa: CASRTGSSYNEQFF
CDR3nt: TGTGCCAGCAGGACAGGGAGCTCCTACAATGAGCAGTTCTTC

v_gene: TRBV20-1
d_gene: TRBD1
abundance: NA
j_gene: TRBJ1-4
CDR3aa: CSATTGQLEKLFF
CDR3nt: TGCAGTGCTACGACGGGACAGCTTGAAAAACTGTTTTTT

v_gene: TRBV27
d_gene: NA
abundance: NA
j_gene: TRBJ1-2
CDR3aa: CASSFRENYGYTF
CDR3nt: TGTGCCAGCAGTTTCCGGGAGAACTATGGCTACACCTTC

v_gene: TRBV7-3
d_gene: NA
abundance: NA
j_gene: TRBJ1-1
CDR3aa: CASSLRPDVEAFF
CDR3nt: TGTGCCAGCAGCTTGAGACCGGACGTTGAAGCTTTCTTT

v_gene: TRBV7-9
d_gene: NA
abundance: few
j_gene: TRBJ2-6
CDR3aa: CASNYLREGGSGANVLTF
CDR3nt: TGTGCCAGCAACTACCTCAGGGAGGGGGGCTCTGGGGCCAACGTCCTGACTTTC

v_gene: TRBV5-5
d_gene: NA
abundance: few
j_gene: TRBJ2-1
CDR3aa: CASSLGTEEFQFF
CDR3nt: TGTGCCAGCAGCTTGGGGACGGAGGAATTCCAGTTCTTC

v_gene: TRBV5-6
d_gene: NA
abundance: NA
j_gene: TRBJ2-1
CDR3aa: CASSPAQRQASYNEQFF
CDR3nt: TGTGCCAGCAGCCCCGCTCAGAGACAGGCCTCCTACAATGAGCAGTTCTTC

v_gene: TRBV4-1
d_gene: TRBD1
abundance: few
j_gene: TRBJ2-7
CDR3aa: CASSQDQGAFSYEQYF
CDR3nt: TGCGCCAGCAGCCAAGATCAGGGGGCTTTCTCCTACGAGCAGTACTTC

v_gene: TRBV5-1
d_gene: TRBD2
abundance: few
j_gene: TRBJ2-1
CDR3aa: CASSVSPSGFSYNEQFF
CDR3nt: TGCGCCAGCAGCGTATCCCCTAGCGGGTTCTCCTACAATGAGCAGTTCTTC

v_gene: TRBV3-1
d_gene: NA
abundance: few
j_gene: TRBJ1-2
CDR3aa: CASSQAWAGFNYGYTF
CDR3nt: TGTGCCAGCAGCCAAGCGTGGGCAGGCTTTAACTATGGCTACACCTTC

v_gene: TRBV6-6
d_gene: NA
abundance: NA
j_gene: TRBJ1-6
CDR3aa: CASSLQGTNSPLHF
CDR3nt: TGTGCCAGCAGTCTTCAGGGTACGAATTCACCCCTCCACTTT

v_gene: TRBV27
d_gene: TRBD2
abundance: NA
j_gene: TRBJ2-3
CDR3aa: CASSGLGLASKADTQYF
CDR3nt: TGTGCCAGCAGTGGGTTGGGACTAGCGTCCAAAGCAGATACGCAGTATTTT

v_gene: TRBV4-1
d_gene: TRBD1
abundance: NA
j_gene: TRBJ1-2
CDR3aa: CAGSQPRQGFDGYTF
CDR3nt: TGCGCCGGCAGCCAGCCCAGACAGGGATTTGACGGCTACACCTTC

v_gene: TRBV7-9
d_gene: TRBD2
abundance: NA
j_gene: TRBJ2-7
CDR3aa: CASSPGTISYEQYF
CDR3nt: TGTGCCAGCAGCCCTGGGACTATCTCCTACGAGCAGTACTTC

v_gene: TRBV7-2
d_gene: NA
abundance: NA
j_gene: TRBJ1-1
CDR3aa: CASSLVRVRMNTEAFF
CDR3nt: TGTGCCAGCAGCTTAGTCAGGGTACGGATGAACACTGAAGCTTTCTTT

v_gene: TRBV5-1
d_gene: NA
abundance: NA
j_gene: TRBJ1-5
CDR3aa: CASSLAGGLSQPQHF
CDR3nt: TGCGCCAGCAGCTTGGCCGGAGGGTTATCTCAGCCCCAGCATTTT

v_gene: TRBV7-9
d_gene: TRBD2
abundance: many
j_gene: TRBJ2-7
CDR3aa: CASSLVEAGDPYEQYF
CDR3nt: TGTGCCAGCAGCTTAGTCGAGGCGGGAGACCCCTACGAGCAGTACTTC

v_gene: TRBV10-2
d_gene: NA
abundance: few
j_gene: TRBJ2-5
CDR3aa: CASRESVGETQYF
CDR3nt: TGCGCCAGCCGAGAGTCAGTTGGAGAGACCCAGTACTTC

v_gene: TRBV20-1
d_gene: TRBD1
abundance: NA
j_gene: TRBJ2-7
CDR3aa: CSAISSGQQYEQYF
CDR3nt: TGCAGTGCTATTAGTTCGGGACAGCAATACGAGCAGTACTTC

v_gene: TRBV3-1
d_gene: TRBD1
abundance: few
j_gene: TRBJ2-1
CDR3aa: CASSEQKGAEQFF
CDR3nt: TGTGCCAGCAGCGAACAGAAGGGGGCGGAGCAGTTCTTC

v_gene: TRBV20-1
d_gene: TRBD2
abundance: few
j_gene: TRBJ2-1
CDR3aa: CSARDFRTSGGANEQFF
CDR3nt: TGCAGTGCTAGAGACTTCAGGACTAGCGGGGGGGCTAATGAGCAGTTCTTC

v_gene: TRBV6-4
d_gene: NA
abundance: NA
j_gene: TRBJ1-5
CDR3aa: CASTKRPQHF
CDR3nt: TGTGCCAGCACTAAACGGCCCCAGCATTTT

v_gene: TRBV18
d_gene: NA
abundance: NA
j_gene: TRBJ2-5
CDR3aa: CASSPDFVSETQYF
CDR3nt: TGTGCCAGCTCCCCCGACTTCGTCTCTGAGACCCAGTACTTC

v_gene: TRBV11-2
d_gene: NA
abundance: NA
j_gene: TRBJ1-2
CDR3aa: CASSLDALRGGYGYTF
CDR3nt: TGTGCCAGCAGCTTAGATGCATTACGCGGGGGATATGGCTACACCTTC

v_gene: TRBV20-1
d_gene: NA
abundance: NA
j_gene: TRBJ1-2
CDR3aa: CSARDHRVTYGYTF
CDR3nt: TGCAGTGCTAGAGACCACAGGGTAACCTATGGCTACACCTTC

v_gene: TRBV15
d_gene: NA
abundance: NA
j_gene: TRBJ1-4
CDR3aa: CATSRDIDKAKLFF
CDR3nt: TGTGCCACCAGCAGAGATATAGATAAGGCAAAACTGTTTTTT

v_gene: TRBV5-1
d_gene: TRBD1
abundance: NA
j_gene: TRBJ1-1
CDR3aa: CASRRDSPNTEAFF
CDR3nt: TGCGCCAGCAGAAGGGACAGCCCGAACACTGAAGCTTTCTTT

v_gene: TRBV20-1
d_gene: NA
abundance: many
j_gene: TRBJ2-1
CDR3aa: CSASNPNEQFF
CDR3nt: TGCAGTGCTAGTAACCCAAATGAGCAGTTCTTC

v_gene: TRBV12-3/TRBV12-4
d_gene: NA
abundance: NA
j_gene: TRBJ2-3
CDR3aa: CASTQVAGKDTQYF
CDR3nt: TGTGCCAGCACCCAGGTGGCAGGGAAAGATACGCAGTATTTT

v_gene: TRBV5-4
d_gene: TRBD1
abundance: NA
j_gene: TRBJ2-5
CDR3aa: CASSRSIGQGEETQYF
CDR3nt: TGTGCCAGCAGCCGCTCGATAGGACAGGGGGAGGAGACCCAGTACTTC

v_gene: TRBV6-5
d_gene: NA
abundance: many
j_gene: TRBJ1-1
CDR3aa: CASSNRQDEAFF
CDR3nt: TGTGCCAGCAGTAACAGACAGGATGAAGCTTTCTTT

v_gene: TRBV9
d_gene: TRBD2
abundance: NA
j_gene: TRBJ2-1
CDR3aa: CASSVMGGANEQFF
CDR3nt: TGTGCCAGCAGCGTAATGGGAGGGGCCAATGAGCAGTTCTTC

v_gene: TRBV7-2
d_gene: TRBD2
abundance: NA
j_gene: TRBJ2-5
CDR3aa: CASSFGSGGRETQYF
CDR3nt: TGTGCCAGCAGCTTTGGAAGCGGGGGAAGGGAGACCCAGTACTTC

v_gene: TRBV7-6
d_gene: TRBD2
abundance: once
j_gene: TRBJ2-3
CDR3aa: CASSRGGVTDTQYF
CDR3nt: TGTGCCAGCAGTCGGGGGGGGGTCACAGATACGCAGTATTTT

v_gene: TRBV10-3
d_gene: TRBD2
abundance: NA
j_gene: TRBJ2-5
CDR3aa: CATGLAGETQYF
CDR3nt: TGTGCCACCGGGCTAGCGGGGGAGACCCAGTACTTC

v_gene: TRBV10-3
d_gene: NA
abundance: few
j_gene: TRBJ1-1
CDR3aa: CAISDAGGLGAFF
CDR3nt: TGTGCCATCAGTGATGCGGGAGGCCTTGGAGCTTTCTTT

v_gene: TRBV6-1
d_gene: NA
abundance: NA
j_gene: TRBJ2-7
CDR3aa: CASSDHTYEQYF
CDR3nt: TGTGCCAGCAGTGACCATACCTACGAGCAGTACTTC

v_gene: TRBV25-1
d_gene: TRBD2
abundance: few
j_gene: TRBJ2-3
CDR3aa: CASSDASGGPDTQYF
CDR3nt: TGTGCCAGCAGTGATGCTAGCGGGGGCCCGGATACGCAGTATTTT

v_gene: TRBV9
d_gene: TRBD1
abundance: NA
j_gene: TRBJ1-2
CDR3aa: CASSRGRNYGYTF
CDR3nt: TGTGCCAGCAGCAGGGGGCGAAACTATGGCTACACCTTC